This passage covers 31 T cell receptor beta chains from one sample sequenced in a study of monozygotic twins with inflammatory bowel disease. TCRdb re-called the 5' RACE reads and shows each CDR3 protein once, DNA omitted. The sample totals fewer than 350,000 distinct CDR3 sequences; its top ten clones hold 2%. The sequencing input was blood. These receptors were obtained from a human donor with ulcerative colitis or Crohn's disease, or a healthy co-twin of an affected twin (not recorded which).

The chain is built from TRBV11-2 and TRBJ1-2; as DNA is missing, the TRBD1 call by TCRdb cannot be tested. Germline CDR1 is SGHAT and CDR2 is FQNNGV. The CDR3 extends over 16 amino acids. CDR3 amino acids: CASSSVRGPLSYGYTF.

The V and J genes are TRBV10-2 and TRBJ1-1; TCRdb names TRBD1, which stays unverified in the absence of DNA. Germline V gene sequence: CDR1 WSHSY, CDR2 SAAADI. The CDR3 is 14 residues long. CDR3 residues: CASSEWGGGTEAFF.

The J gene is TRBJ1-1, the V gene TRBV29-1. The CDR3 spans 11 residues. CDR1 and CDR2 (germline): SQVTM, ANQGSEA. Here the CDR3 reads CSGGYNTEAFF. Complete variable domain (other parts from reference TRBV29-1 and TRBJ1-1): SAVISQKPSRDICQRGTSLTIQCQVDSQVTMMFWYRQQPGQSLTLIATANQGSEATYESGFVIDKFPISRPNLTFSTLTVSNMSPEDSSIYLCSGGYNTEAFFGQGTRLTVV.

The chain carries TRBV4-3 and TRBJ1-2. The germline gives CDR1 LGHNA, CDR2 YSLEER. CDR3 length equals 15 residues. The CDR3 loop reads CASSQGLQLNYGYTF.

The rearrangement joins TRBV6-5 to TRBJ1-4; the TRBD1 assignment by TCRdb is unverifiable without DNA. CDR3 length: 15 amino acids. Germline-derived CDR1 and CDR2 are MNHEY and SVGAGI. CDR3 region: CASSYSRGGSEKLFF.

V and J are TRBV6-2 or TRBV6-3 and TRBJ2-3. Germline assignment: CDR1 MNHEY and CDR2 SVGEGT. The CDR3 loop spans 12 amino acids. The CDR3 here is CASSYTSDTQYF.

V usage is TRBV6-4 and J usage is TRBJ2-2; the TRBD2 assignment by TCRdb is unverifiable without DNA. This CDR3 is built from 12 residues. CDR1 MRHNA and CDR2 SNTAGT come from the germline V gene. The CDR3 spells CATSAGTGELFF.

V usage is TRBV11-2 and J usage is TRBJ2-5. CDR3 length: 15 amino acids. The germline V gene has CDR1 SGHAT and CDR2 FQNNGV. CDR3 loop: CASTLGGRNQETQYF.

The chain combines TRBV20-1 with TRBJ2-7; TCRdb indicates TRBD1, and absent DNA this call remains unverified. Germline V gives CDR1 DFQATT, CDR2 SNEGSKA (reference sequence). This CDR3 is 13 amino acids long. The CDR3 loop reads CSARGYRGGEQYF.

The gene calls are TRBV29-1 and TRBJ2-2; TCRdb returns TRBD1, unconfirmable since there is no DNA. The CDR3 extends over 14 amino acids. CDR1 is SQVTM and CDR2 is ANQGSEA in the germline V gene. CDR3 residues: CSVAAGTATGELFF.

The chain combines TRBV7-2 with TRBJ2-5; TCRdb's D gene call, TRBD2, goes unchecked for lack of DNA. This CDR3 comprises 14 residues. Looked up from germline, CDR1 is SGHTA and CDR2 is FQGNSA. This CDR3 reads CASSHNWREETQYF.

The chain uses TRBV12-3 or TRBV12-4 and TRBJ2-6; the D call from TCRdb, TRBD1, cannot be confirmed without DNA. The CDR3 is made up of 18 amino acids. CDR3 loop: CASSTAGTGPSGANVLTF.

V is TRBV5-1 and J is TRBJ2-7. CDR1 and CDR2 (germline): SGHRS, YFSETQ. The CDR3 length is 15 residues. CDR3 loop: CASSLAVSRGYEQYF.

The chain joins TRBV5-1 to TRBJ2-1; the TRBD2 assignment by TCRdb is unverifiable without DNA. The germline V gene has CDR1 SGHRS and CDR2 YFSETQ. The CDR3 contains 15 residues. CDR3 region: CASSFPRAGANEQFF.

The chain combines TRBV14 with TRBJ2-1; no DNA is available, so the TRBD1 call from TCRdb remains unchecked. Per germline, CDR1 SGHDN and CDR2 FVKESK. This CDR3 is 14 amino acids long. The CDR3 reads CASSLAAPANEQFF.

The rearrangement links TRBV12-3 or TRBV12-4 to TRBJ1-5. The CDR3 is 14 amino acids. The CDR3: CASSPSSSNQPQHF.

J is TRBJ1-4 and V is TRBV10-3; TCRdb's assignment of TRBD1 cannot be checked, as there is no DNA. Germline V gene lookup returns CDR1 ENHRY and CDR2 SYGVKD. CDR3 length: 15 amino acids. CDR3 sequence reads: CAISEGQGGNEKLFF.

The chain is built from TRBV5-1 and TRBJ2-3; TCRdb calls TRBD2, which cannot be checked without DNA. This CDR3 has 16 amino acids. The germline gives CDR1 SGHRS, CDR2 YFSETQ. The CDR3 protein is CASSPRGLAGTDTQYF.

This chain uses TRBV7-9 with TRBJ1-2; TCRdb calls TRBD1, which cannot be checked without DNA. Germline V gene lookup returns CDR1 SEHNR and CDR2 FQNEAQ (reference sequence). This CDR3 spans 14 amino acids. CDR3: CASRPTGVGNGYTF.

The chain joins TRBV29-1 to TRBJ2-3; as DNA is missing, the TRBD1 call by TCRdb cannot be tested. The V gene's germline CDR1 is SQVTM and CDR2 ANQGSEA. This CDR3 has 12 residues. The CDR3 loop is CSARDSTDTQYF.

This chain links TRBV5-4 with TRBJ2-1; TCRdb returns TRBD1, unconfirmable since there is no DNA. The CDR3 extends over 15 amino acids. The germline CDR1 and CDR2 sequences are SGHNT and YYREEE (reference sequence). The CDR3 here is CASSLGQGSWDEQFF.

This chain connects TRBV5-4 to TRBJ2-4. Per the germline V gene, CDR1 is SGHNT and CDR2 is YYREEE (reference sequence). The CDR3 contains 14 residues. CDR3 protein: CASSLAGAKNIQYF. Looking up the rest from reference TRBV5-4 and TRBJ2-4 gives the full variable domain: ETGVTQSPTHLIKTRGQQVTLRCSSQSGHNTVSWYQQALGQGPQFIFQYYREEENGRGNFPPRFSGLQFPNYSSELNVNALELDDSALYLCASSLAGAKNIQYFGAGTRLSVL.

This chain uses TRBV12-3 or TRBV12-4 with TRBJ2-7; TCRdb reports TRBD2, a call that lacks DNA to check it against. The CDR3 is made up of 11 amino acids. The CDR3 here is CASSPPGEQYF.

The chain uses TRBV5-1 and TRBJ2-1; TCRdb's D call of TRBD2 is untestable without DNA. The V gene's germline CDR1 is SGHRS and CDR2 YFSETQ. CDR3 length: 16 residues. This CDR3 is CASSRDGPSSYNEQFF.

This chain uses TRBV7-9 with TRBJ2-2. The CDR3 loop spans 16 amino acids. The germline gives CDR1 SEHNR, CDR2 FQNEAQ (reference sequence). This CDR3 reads CASSLVISGETGELFF.

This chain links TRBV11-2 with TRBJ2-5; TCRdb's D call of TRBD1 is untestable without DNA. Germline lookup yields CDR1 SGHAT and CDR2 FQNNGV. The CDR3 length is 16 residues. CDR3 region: CASSFGEGTGQETQYF.

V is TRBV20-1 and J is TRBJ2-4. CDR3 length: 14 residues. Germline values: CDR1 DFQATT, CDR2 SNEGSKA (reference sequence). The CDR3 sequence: CSARETLAKNIQYF.

This chain's CDR3 is CAWSARTGWDEQYF. The chain combines TRBV30 with TRBJ2-7; TCRdb selects TRBD1, and the lack of DNA leaves this call unchecked. Germline CDR1 GTSNPN, CDR2 SVGIG (reference sequence). This CDR3 region has 14 residues.

CDR3: CASSPRDRGPWEAFF. The chain couples TRBV9 to TRBJ1-1; as DNA is missing, the TRBD1 call by TCRdb cannot be tested. Germline CDR1 reads SGDLS; CDR2 reads YYNGEE. The CDR3 has 15 residues.

CDR3 loop: CASGLAGGRAEAFF. The rearrangement links TRBV12-5 to TRBJ1-1; with no DNA, the TCRdb D assignment of TRBD1 cannot be verified. CDR3 length: 14 amino acids. Germline assignment: CDR1 LGHNT and CDR2 FRNRAP.

The CDR3 loop reads CSAGQARGYTF. V and J are TRBV20-1 and TRBJ1-2; TCRdb proposes TRBD1, but this gene call is untestable without DNA. This CDR3 comprises 11 residues. The germline V gene has CDR1 DFQATT and CDR2 SNEGSKA (reference sequence).